This TCR beta chain was identified during a study of CD8 T cells in ankylosing spondylitis (dated by TCRdb to 2016 to 2017). Turning to the overall study: The study profiled T cell receptor beta repertoires in healthy donors and ankylosing spondylitis patients to find disease-linked TCR variants. The full study cohort was made up of over 20 ankylosing spondylitis patients and more than 90 healthy donors. Peripheral blood samples were taken, and synovial fluid was additionally collected from ankylosing spondylitis patients. Summary of the overall study and its limitations: The disease-linked clones were reported as significantly enriched in matched synovial fluid samples from ankylosing spondylitis patients. Some motif variants were previously reported in synovial fluid and blood of reactive arthritis patients, suggesting common disease-initiation mechanisms. Blood from ankylosing spondylitis patients appeared to be characterized by a TCR beta motif composed of about eight highly homologous amino acid variants. The disease-linked clones showed a CD8+ phenotype and occurred at relatively low frequencies in peripheral blood.

The instrument was an Illumina HiSeq 2500. Quantitative 5'-RACE with molecular barcodes was the method used to prepare the TCR beta libraries. As for the authors' bioinformatics: Disease-linked TCR variants were identified with a new computational method built on a probabilistic model of VDJ rearrangement. TCRdb cleaned the public reads at Q25 with fastp, built clones with MiXCR and kept in-frame beta chains. All rows with the same CDR3 protein become a single entry with the most common DNA and genes. What appears here as the V and J calls and clone size reflects TCRdb's work, not the paper's. In all, the sample holds under 250,000 distinct CDR3 sequences, and about 10% of those were seen once. Jointly, the top ten make up about 6.8% of the sample. Inclusive of the bounding cysteine and phenylalanine, the CDR3 is 16 residues long. Only the CDR3 DNA stays, 48 bases, in frame from base 1. The germline V gene sets CDR1 to MNHNS and CDR2 to SASEGT. The V and J ends are trimmed by 0 bases and 7 bases, leaving 16 bases between them.

This clonotype was detected ten times or more. Its antigen remains unidentified. No much larger clonotype is one base removed from it; base qualities were not supplied. This receptor chain uses TRBV6-1 and TRBJ2-1, with the D gene possibly TRBD1 or TRBD2, each one fitting 6 bases. Sample: blood, either unsorted or a sorted T cell fraction (not recorded which). The sequence was collected from a male donor with ankylosing spondylitis or in good health (not recorded which). This receptor has the CDR3 CASSEASLGGRNEQFF. The DNA sequence follows: TGTGCCAGCAGTGAAGCGTCCCTAGGGGGGCGAAATGAGCAGTTCTTC.